The next 6 T cell receptor beta chains were all read from a single sample in a study of Graves' ophthalmopathy and Graves' hyperthyroidism. The sequenced template was RNA, covering the TCR beta CDR3 region. HTBI-primed first-round RT-PCR preceded second-round multiplex PCR. In TCRdb, the multiplex PCR reads were re-called with MiXCR into one record per CDR3 protein. The table includes a few hundred thousand distinct CDR3 sequences, under 45% detected once. Sequencing was carried out using peripheral blood or thyroid tissue (not recorded which). The receptors were gathered from an adult man with Graves' hyperthyroidism.

This clonotype has ten or more counts. V gene TRBV15 combines with J gene TRBJ1-5; a possible D gene is TRBD1 (5 bases). Trimming removed 1 base at V and 6 bases at J, with 10 bases between. This CDR3 comprises 14 residues. Germline assignment: CDR1 LNHNV and CDR2 YYDKDF (reference sequence). CDR3 in amino acids: CATSRAGIGQPQHF. CDR3 coding DNA: TGTGCCACCAGCAGAGCAGGGATCGGTCAGCCCCAGCATTTT.

The rearrangement uses TRBV2 and TRBJ2-2, with D maybe TRBD2 (5 bases). The CDR3 covers 19 residues. Germline-derived CDR1 and CDR2 are SNHLY and FYNNEI. The ends were cut back, 2 bases at V and 2 bases at J, with 21 bases in the middle. Written as DNA, the CDR3 is TGTGCCAGCAGTGAAAACTTGGGAGTAGGCGAGATTAACACCGGGGAGCTGTTTTTT. Its translation is CASSENLGVGEINTGELFF.

This clonotype was picked up many times. This chain uses TRBV10-3 with TRBJ1-2, with 8 bases that match TRBD1. The CDR3 loop spans 16 amino acids. CDR1 and CDR2 from the germline V gene are ENHRY and SYGVKD. J was trimmed by 9 bases and V by 3 bases; bases with no gene match: 15. In nucleotides, the CDR3 is TGTGCCATCAGTGAACCAGGACAGGGAGAAAGAGCAAGCTACACCTTC. Its translation: CAISEPGQGERASYTF.

Note on this clonotype: Possible read error: a much larger clone is one base away. The chain uses TRBV7-2 and TRBJ2-7; TRBD2 matches at 10 bases. The CDR3 extends over 12 amino acids. Germline-derived CDR1 and CDR2 are SGHTA and FQGNSA. V shed 6 bases, J shed 7 bases, and the junction held 3 bases outside the gene matches. CDR3 nucleotides: TGTGCCAGCAGGCCGGGACTAGCGGAGCAGTACTTC. It specifies CASRPGLAEQYF.

This clonotype was seen repeatedly, ten times or more. CDR3 coding DNA: TGTGCCAGCAGCCCAGGGACAGGGGTTCATGACGAGCAGTACTTC. Its protein product is CASSPGTGVHDEQYF. This chain uses TRBV7-2 with TRBJ2-7; 10 bases map to TRBD1. This CDR3 comprises 15 residues. The germline V gene has CDR1 SGHTA and CDR2 FQGNSA. V lost 5 bases to trimming and J lost 5 bases; unmatched junction nucleotides: 9.

This clonotype was found many times. The chain recombines TRBV20-1 with TRBJ1-2; D gene unclear. V was trimmed by 3 bases and J by 7 bases, leaving 15 bases between them. This CDR3 is 13 amino acids long. Germline V gene sequence: CDR1 DFQATT, CDR2 SNEGSKA (reference sequence). The CDR3 loop is CSASRPPGGGYTF. The CDR3 DNA is TGCAGTGCTAGTCGACCGCCAGGAGGTGGCTACACCTTC.